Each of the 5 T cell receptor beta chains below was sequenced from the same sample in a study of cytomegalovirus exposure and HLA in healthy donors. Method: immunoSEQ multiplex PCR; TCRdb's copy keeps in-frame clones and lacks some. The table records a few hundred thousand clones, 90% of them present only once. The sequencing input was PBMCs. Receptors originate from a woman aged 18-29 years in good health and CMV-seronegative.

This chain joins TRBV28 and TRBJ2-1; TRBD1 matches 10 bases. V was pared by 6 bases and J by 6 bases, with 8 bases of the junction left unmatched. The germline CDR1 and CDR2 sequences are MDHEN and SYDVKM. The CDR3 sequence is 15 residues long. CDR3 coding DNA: TGTGCCAGCAGGACAGGGGGCGAGCGCATCAATGAGCAGTTCTTC. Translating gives CASRTGGERINEQFF.

CDR3 residues: CASSEGDYEQYF. For the CDR3, the DNA is TGTGCCAGCAGCGAAGGGGACTACGAGCAGTACTTC. The genes are TRBV11-2 and TRBJ2-7; a possible D gene is TRBD1 (5 bases). This CDR3 has 12 amino acids. Germline assignment: CDR1 SGHAT and CDR2 FQNNGV. Trimming shortened V by 5 bases and J by 3 bases, and 8 bases separated the two germline ends.

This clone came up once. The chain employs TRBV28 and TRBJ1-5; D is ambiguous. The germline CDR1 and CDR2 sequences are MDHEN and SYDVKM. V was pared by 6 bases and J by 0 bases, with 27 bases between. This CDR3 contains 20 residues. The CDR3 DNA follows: TGTGCCAGCAGCGTCAGGAGGCTTACTTCAGGACGGCTTAGCAATCAGCCCCAGCATTTT. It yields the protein CASSVRRLTSGRLSNQPQHF. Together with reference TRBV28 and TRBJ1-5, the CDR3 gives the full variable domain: DVKVTQSSRYLVKRTGEKVFLECVQDMDHENMFWYRQDPGLGLRLIYFSYDVKMKEKGDIPEGYSVSREKKERFSLILESASTNQTSMYLCASSVRRLTSGRLSNQPQHFGDGTRLSIL.

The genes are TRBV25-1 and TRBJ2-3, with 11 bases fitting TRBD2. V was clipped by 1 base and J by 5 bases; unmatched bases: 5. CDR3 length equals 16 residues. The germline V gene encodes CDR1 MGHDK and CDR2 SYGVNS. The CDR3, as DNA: TGTGCCAGCAGTGAATTTAGCGGGGGGGCCGGAGATACGCAGTATTTT. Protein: CASSEFSGGAGDTQYF.

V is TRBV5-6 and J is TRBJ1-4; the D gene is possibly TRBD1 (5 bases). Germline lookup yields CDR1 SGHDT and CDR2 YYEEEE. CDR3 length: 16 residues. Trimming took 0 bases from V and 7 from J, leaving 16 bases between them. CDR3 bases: TGTGCCAGCAGCTTGGGTCAGGGAGGTGGCGGTGAAAAACTGTTTTTT. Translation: CASSLGQGGGGEKLFF.